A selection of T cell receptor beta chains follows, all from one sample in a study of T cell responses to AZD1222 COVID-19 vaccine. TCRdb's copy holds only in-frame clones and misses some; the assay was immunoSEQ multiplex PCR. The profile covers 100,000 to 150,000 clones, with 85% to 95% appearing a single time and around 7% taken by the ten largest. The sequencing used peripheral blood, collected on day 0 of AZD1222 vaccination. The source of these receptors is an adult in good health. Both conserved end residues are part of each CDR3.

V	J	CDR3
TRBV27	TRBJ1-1	CASSLSPDPWGTEAFF
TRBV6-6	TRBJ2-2	CASSGQGKGGELFF
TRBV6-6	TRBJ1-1	CASSRMNTEAFF
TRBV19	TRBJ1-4	CASSMGMAEKLFF
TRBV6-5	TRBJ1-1	CASSYPTGLAFF
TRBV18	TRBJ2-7	CASSPPAHEEQYF
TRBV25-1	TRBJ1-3	CASEGRTGTFSGNTIYF
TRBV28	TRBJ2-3	CASCSFSGVTDTQYF
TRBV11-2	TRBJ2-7	CATQAGTSYEQYF
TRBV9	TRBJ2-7	CASSVGLAGVGEQYF
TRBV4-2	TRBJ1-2	CASSQAGQGTNYGYTF
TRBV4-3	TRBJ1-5	CASSQDTTGGDNQPQHF
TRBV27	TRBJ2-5	CASSTRAGGPEVTQYF
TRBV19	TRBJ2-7	CASSIGREGLYGGKRDYEQYF
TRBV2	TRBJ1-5	CASSSGTDLFSNQPQHF
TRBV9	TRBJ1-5	CASSAGGGSNQPQHF
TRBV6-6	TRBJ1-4	CASSLPNNFATNEKLFF
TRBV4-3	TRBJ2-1	CASTSLSGSGYNEQFF
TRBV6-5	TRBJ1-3	CASSYSRESGNTIYF
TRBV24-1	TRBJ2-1	CATSDPSGGTYNEQFF
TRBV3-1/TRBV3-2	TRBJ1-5	CASSQVGGRQSPQHF
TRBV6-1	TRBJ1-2	CASSELSNYGYTF
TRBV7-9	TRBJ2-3	CASSTGGSTDTQYF
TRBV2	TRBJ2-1	CAGGVRGEQFF
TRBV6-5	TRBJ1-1	CASSYRAQGMNTEAFF
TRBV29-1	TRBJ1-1	CSVEGGPGLNTEAFF
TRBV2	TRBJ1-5	CASSKEAVLDQPQHF
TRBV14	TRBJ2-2	CASSQIRGQEYTGELFF
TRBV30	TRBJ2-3	CAWSPTGSDTQYF
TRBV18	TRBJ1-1	CASLRGVQEKAFF
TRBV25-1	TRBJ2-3	CASPNTTSGEVGTQYF
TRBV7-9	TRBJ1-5	CASSFGDSFGQPQHF
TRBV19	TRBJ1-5	CASSIDATRYYDRTGRDQPQHF
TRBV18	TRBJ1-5	CASSPPGQGGQPQHF
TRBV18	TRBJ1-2	CASSPPGAGSYGYTF
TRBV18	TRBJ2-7	CASSPSSAYEQYF
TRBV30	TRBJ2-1	CAWWLGYNEQFF
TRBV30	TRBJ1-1	CAWRVVQSHKTEAFF
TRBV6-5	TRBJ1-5	CASSFGGSQPQHF
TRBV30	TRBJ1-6	CAWSAFLGGGRNSPLHF
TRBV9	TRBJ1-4	CASSARQGGDEKLFF
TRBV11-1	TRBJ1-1	CASSLYRDMNTEAFF
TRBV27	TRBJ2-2	CASSLGRAGELFF
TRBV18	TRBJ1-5	CASSPAGNSNQPQHF
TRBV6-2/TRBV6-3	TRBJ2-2	CASSYSTDTGELFF
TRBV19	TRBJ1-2	CASSINWIGPYYGYTF
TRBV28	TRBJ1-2	CATTRRYGYTF
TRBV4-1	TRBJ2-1	CASSQALAGGYNEQFF
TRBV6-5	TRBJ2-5	CASSSFRGRVETQYF
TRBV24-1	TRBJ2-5	CATSDSQRAQETQYF
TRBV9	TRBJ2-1	CASSVAPGGSYNEQFF